Each of the 30 T cell receptor beta chains below was sequenced from the same sample in a study of blood T cells in healthy people across ages (dated by TCRdb to between 2014 and 2017). Library generation was performed with 5' RACE. The listed sequencing device is Illumina HiSeq 2500. A second about 7 to 11 cycle PCR used a sample-barcoded 5' primer and a J-beta primer mix. TCRdb reanalyzed the raw reads on its own, using fastp at Q25 for trimming and MiXCR for clone calling, and kept in-frame beta chains. Entries that share a CDR3 protein sequence are merged under the most common genes and DNA. The sample has 1.5 million to 1.9 million distinct CDR3 sequences on record, 35% to 45% of them singletons. The top ten hold over 3.5% of the sample. Source material: blood. All receptors come from a woman aged 18-30 years in good health.

V gene TRBV12-5 combines with J gene TRBJ1-2; TRBD1 might be the D (5 bases). Germline V CDR1 and CDR2: LGHNT, FRNRAP. The germline V and J ends were trimmed by 7 bases and 7 bases, with 16 bases remaining between them. There are 13 residues in the CDR3. The CDR3 here is CASARGGLVGYTF. The CDR3 DNA is TGTGCTAGTGCCCGGGGGGGTTTGGTTGGCTACACCTTC.

On this clonotype itself: At one boundary the junction diverges from the germline segment, which might be a read error. This chain links TRBV9 with TRBJ2-1, with D perhaps given as TRBD1 or TRBD2 (6 bases each). In germline, CDR1 is SGDLS, CDR2 YYNGEE. This CDR3 region has 15 residues. In DNA, the CDR3 is TGTACCAGCAGCCGGGGGACACCGTCCTACAATGAGCAGTTCTTC. It translates to CTSSRGTPSYNEQFF. Together with reference TRBV9 and TRBJ2-1, the CDR3 gives the full variable domain: DSGVTQTPKHLITATGQRVTLRCSPRSGDLSVYWYQQSLDQGLQFLIQYYNGEERAKGNILERFSAQQFPDLHSELNLSSLELGDSALYFCTSSRGTPSYNEQFFGPGTRLTVL.

The sample holds a few counts of this clonotype. The CDR3 nucleotides are TGTGCCAGCCGACGACAGGCACCATTCTATGGCTACACCTTC. This sequence encodes CASRRQAPFYGYTF. The rearrangement joins TRBV12-3 or TRBV12-4 to TRBJ1-2, with D possibly matching TRBD1 (6 bases). This CDR3 has 14 amino acids. Deletions cut 8 bases from V and 4 bases from J, with 17 bases between.

The chain is built from TRBV29-1 and TRBJ1-2; D might be TRBD1 (6 bases). The CDR3 has 13 amino acids. Germline V CDR1 and CDR2: SQVTM, ANQGSEA. Trimming removed 6 bases from V and 4 bases from J, with 15 bases in between. This CDR3 is CSVQGRLSYGYTF. The CDR3 DNA reads as TGCAGCGTACAGGGAAGACTTTCCTATGGCTACACCTTC. Full variable domain (missing parts from reference TRBV29-1 and TRBJ1-2): SAVISQKPSRDICQRGTSLTIQCQVDSQVTMMFWYRQQPGQSLTLIATANQGSEATYESGFVIDKFPISRPNLTFSTLTVSNMSPEDSSIYLCSVQGRLSYGYTFGSGTRLTVV.

J is TRBJ1-1 and V is TRBV3-1; no reliable D call. V shed 4 bases and J shed 1 base, with 13 bases lying between them. The CDR3 has 15 residues. The germline gives CDR1 LGHDT, CDR2 YNNKEL (reference sequence). CDR3 bases: TGTGCCAGCAGCCGATTGACGACGGGGAACACTGAAGCTTTCTTT. It translates to CASSRLTTGNTEAFF.

The chain uses TRBV29-1 and TRBJ1-2, with D tentatively TRBD1 (5 bases). The ends were cut back, 3 bases at V and 8 bases at J, with 13 bases in the middle. The CDR3 spans 12 residues. Germline V CDR1 and CDR2: SQVTM, ANQGSEA. CDR3 sequence reads: CSVEAGLRGYTF. The CDR3 DNA reads TGCAGCGTTGAGGCGGGGCTACGGGGCTACACCTTC. Full variable domain (rest looked up from reference TRBV29-1 and TRBJ1-2): SAVISQKPSRDICQRGTSLTIQCQVDSQVTMMFWYRQQPGQSLTLIATANQGSEATYESGFVIDKFPISRPNLTFSTLTVSNMSPEDSSIYLCSVEAGLRGYTFGSGTRLTVV.

In this sample, this clonotype turned up once. This chain links TRBV7-3 with TRBJ2-6, with TRBD2 identical over 14 bases. CDR1 is SGHTA and CDR2 is FQGTGA in the germline V gene. Germline trimming cut 2 bases from V and 2 bases from J; bases unmatched to any gene: 2. The CDR3 has 18 amino acids. CDR3 coding DNA: TGTGCCAGCAGCTTACGACTAGCGGGGGGGCCTGGGGCCAACGTCCTGACTTTC. Translated, it gives CASSLRLAGGPGANVLTF.

V usage is TRBV11-3 and J usage is TRBJ2-4; D is undetermined. Germline V CDR1 and CDR2: SGHNT, YENEEA. The CDR3 contains 13 residues. V was cut by 5 bases and J by 6 bases, with 11 bases left in between. In DNA form, the CDR3 reads TGTGCCAGCAGCCCCCGACATGGAAACATTCAGTACTTC. This translates into CASSPRHGNIQYF.

The chain has TRBV11-2 and TRBJ2-4; possibly TRBD1 for D (5 bases). Near its end, the DNA agrees better with TRBJ2-7, so the J call may be wrong. CDR3 size: 14 residues. Germline CDR1 reads SGHAT; CDR2 reads FQNNGV. CDR3 sequence: CASSLVTATDEQYF. The CDR3 DNA reads TGTGCCAGCAGCTTAGTGACAGCCACGGACGAGCAGTACTTC.

This clonotype was detected only a few times. A read error may be the cause here, since a much bigger clone is one base away. The chain combines TRBV6-4 with TRBJ2-7; TRBD2 aligns across 13 bases. Trimming at V came to 5 bases and at J to 7 bases, leaving 8 bases not matched to a gene. The CDR3 covers 15 residues. CDR1 and CDR2 (germline): MRHNA, SNTAGT. CDR3 sequence reads: CASSRTSGSNNEQYF. CDR3 DNA sequence: TGTGCCAGCAGTCGGACTAGCGGGAGTAACAATGAGCAGTACTTC.

As for this clonotype: This could be a read error, since a much larger clone is one nucleotide away. The chain is built from TRBV14 and TRBJ2-5; TRBD2 aligns across 8 bases. The CDR3 has 15 residues. Germline trimming cut 1 base from V and 4 bases from J; bases unmatched to any gene: 5. Germline V gene sequence: CDR1 SGHDN, CDR2 FVKESK. The CDR3 region is CASSQGRAGAETQYF. In nucleotides, the CDR3 is TGTGCCAGCAGCCAAGGGCGAGCGGGAGCAGAGACCCAGTACTTC.

The chain employs TRBV27 and TRBJ2-3; D is unresolved. CDR1 is MNHEY and CDR2 is SMNVEV in the germline V gene (reference sequence). This CDR3 is built from 18 residues. The germline V and J ends were trimmed by 4 bases and 7 bases, with 27 bases remaining between them. CDR3 coding DNA: TGTGCCAGCAGTTCGACCCCTTGGAACGTCGGTCCATACCATACGCAGTATTTT. This translates into CASSSTPWNVGPYHTQYF.

This clonotype has ten or more counts. One base away lies a much larger clone, so this may be a sequencing read error. The CDR3 bases are TGTGCCAGCAGCGGGAGCGGGAGGAGGACCTACAATGAGCAGTTCTTC. Its translation: CASSGSGRRTYNEQFF. V usage is TRBV25-1 and J usage is TRBJ2-1; 9 bases map to TRBD2. Unmatched junction bases numbered 8, after V lost 6 bases and J lost 2 bases. Per the germline V gene, CDR1 is MGHDK and CDR2 is SYGVNS. CDR3 length equals 16 residues.

CDR3 loop: CATYVRGDSYGYTF. CDR3 DNA: TGTGCCACCTATGTTAGAGGGGACAGCTATGGCTACACCTTC. The V and J genes are TRBV9 and TRBJ1-2, with 7 bases identical to TRBD1. CDR1 is SGDLS, CDR2 YYNGEE, per germline. The V and J ends lost 9 bases and 4 bases, in that order; junction bases with no gene match: 12. There are 14 residues in the CDR3.

The chain links TRBV12-3 or TRBV12-4 to TRBJ2-3; 7 bases agree with TRBD2. The V gene end was trimmed by 7 bases and the J gene end by 9 bases; junction bases not matched to a gene: 16. The CDR3 spans 15 residues. CDR3 sequence (DNA): TGTGCCAGCACTGGTACGGGAGGTGTGAGTAAAACGCAGTATTTT. It encodes CASTGTGGVSKTQYF.

The chain joins TRBV24-1 to TRBJ2-1, with 10 nucleotides matching TRBD1. This CDR3 is 13 amino acids long. V shed 10 bases, J shed 4 bases, and the junction held 3 bases outside the gene matches. From germline, CDR1 is KGHDR and CDR2 SFDVKD. The CDR3 DNA reads TGTGCCACAAGGGACAGGGGTTACAATGAGCAGTTCTTC. Protein sequence: CATRDRGYNEQFF.

The J gene is TRBJ2-4, the V gene TRBV6-2 or TRBV6-3, with D uncertain. The length of the CDR3 is 15 residues. Germline V lookup: CDR1 MNHEY, CDR2 SVGEGT. With 0 bases removed from V and 2 bases from J, the gap between germline ends came to 8 bases. This CDR3 is CASSYSLRPKNIQYF. Written as DNA, the CDR3 is TGTGCCAGCAGTTACTCGCTCAGACCCAAAAACATTCAGTACTTC.

This clonotype was observed a handful of times. The chain recombines TRBV5-1 with TRBJ2-4; no clear D gene. V lost 2 bases and J 7 bases, leaving 22 bases between the germline ends. There are 17 residues in the CDR3. Germline V CDR1 and CDR2: SGHRS, YFSETQ. As DNA, the CDR3 is TGCGCCAGCAGCTTAGGCCAGCACCCGTCCGTCGGTAACATTCAGTACTTC. Translated, it gives CASSLGQHPSVGNIQYF.

The chain uses TRBV4-3 and TRBJ2-5, with TRBD1 as a possible D gene (6 bases). TRBJ2-7 matches the DNA end more closely, so the J call is doubtful. The germline V gene encodes CDR1 LGHNA and CDR2 YSLEER. CDR3 length: 13 residues. The CDR3 loop is CASSRDKGYEQYF. Written as DNA, the CDR3 is TGCGCCAGCAGTCGGGACAAGGGCTACGAGCAGTACTTC.

This clonotype was seen more than once but under ten times. This chain links TRBV6-2 or TRBV6-3 with TRBJ2-3; either TRBD1 or TRBD2 may supply D (5 bases each). V lost 2 bases, J lost 4 bases, and 10 bases lay in between. Germline-derived CDR1 and CDR2 are MNHEY and SVGEGT. This CDR3 is built from 14 residues. CDR3 loop: CASSYGGVADTQYF. CDR3 nucleotide sequence: TGTGCCAGCAGTTACGGGGGTGTCGCAGATACGCAGTATTTT.

This clonotype has only a few counts. The chain employs TRBV6-6 and TRBJ2-1; D gene ambiguous. Germline V CDR1 and CDR2: MNHNY, SVGAGI (reference sequence). CDR3 size: 11 residues. Trimming took 3 bases from V and 13 from J, leaving 10 bases between them. CDR3 loop: CASSYSLPQFF. CDR3 in DNA: TGTGCCAGCAGTTATTCACTACCCCAGTTCTTC.

This clonotype appeared once. A much larger clone differs from this one at a single base, so this may be a read error. The chain combines TRBV28 with TRBJ1-2; D unclear. Trimming removed 6 bases at V and 7 bases at J, with 12 bases between. The CDR3 consists of 12 residues. The germline CDR1 and CDR2 sequences are MDHEN and SYDVKM. The CDR3 DNA reads TGTGCCAGCAGCGCGACAAGCGGTGGCTACACCTTC. Its protein product is CASSATSGGYTF.

This clonotype appeared a few times. The chain is built from TRBV29-1 and TRBJ2-1, with D hard to call. V dropped 4 bases and J dropped 7 bases, with 11 bases sitting between them. CDR3 length: 12 amino acids. CDR1 and CDR2 (germline): SQVTM, ANQGSEA. CDR3: CSVVASGNEQFF. Written as DNA, the CDR3 is TGCAGCGTTGTGGCTAGTGGTAATGAGCAGTTCTTC.

The table lists this clonotype with a count of one. V is TRBV20-1 and J is TRBJ2-7, with D maybe TRBD2 (6 bases). This CDR3 has 13 residues. Germline lookup yields CDR1 DFQATT and CDR2 SNEGSKA (reference sequence). The V end lost 2 bases, the J end lost 2 bases, and 10 bases lay between the germline ends. As DNA, the CDR3 is TGCAGTGCTAGACCGGGACTGACCTACGAGCAGTACTTC. It specifies CSARPGLTYEQYF.

CDR3 loop: CASSQFSGANVLTF. The CDR3 region has the DNA TGCGCCAGCAGCCAATTCTCTGGGGCCAACGTCCTGACTTTC. J is TRBJ2-6 and V is TRBV4-3; D uncertain. The CDR3 length is 14 residues. Trimming removed 2 bases at V and 0 bases at J, with 2 bases between. Per germline, CDR1 LGHNA and CDR2 YSLEER.

This clonotype was seen a handful of times. The chain recombines TRBV4-1 with TRBJ1-1; no firm D call. V was pared by 2 bases and J by 0 bases, with 10 bases between. The germline CDR1 and CDR2 sequences are MGHRA and YSYEKL. CDR3 length: 15 residues. The CDR3 bases are TGCGCCAGCAGCCAAATACGCCAGGTGAACACTGAAGCTTTCTTT. Translated: CASSQIRQVNTEAFF.

This clonotype has just a few counts. The chain employs TRBV11-3 and TRBJ2-1, with unresolved D. In germline, CDR1 is SGHNT, CDR2 YENEEA. There are 14 residues in the CDR3. Trimming shortened V by 5 bases and J by 4 bases, and 12 bases separated the two germline ends. The CDR3 bases are TGTGCCAGCAGCACCCCGGACGGATACAATGAGCAGTTCTTC. Its protein product is CASSTPDGYNEQFF.

The V and J genes are TRBV4-2 and TRBJ2-1; 7 nucleotides align to TRBD1. V lost 3 bases and J lost 13; bases outside the gene matches: 15. The CDR3 runs to 15 residues. The germline V gene has CDR1 LGHNA and CDR2 YNFKEQ. CDR3 sequence: CASSQWPGQQETQFF. In nucleotides, the CDR3 is TGTGCCAGCAGCCAGTGGCCGGGACAGCAAGAGACCCAGTTCTTC.

This chain links TRBV9 with TRBJ2-3, with D unresolved. The V end lost 4 bases, the J end lost 1 base, and 10 bases lay between the germline ends. This CDR3 has 14 amino acids. Germline CDR1 is SGDLS and CDR2 is YYNGEE. The DNA for the CDR3 is TGTGCCAGCAGCCAGACGATGGGCACAGATACGCAGTATTTT. This translates into CASSQTMGTDTQYF.

The chain is built from TRBV29-1 and TRBJ2-4; 9 bases match TRBD1. The better agreement between TRBJ2-7 and the DNA end casts doubt on the J call. CDR3 length equals 17 residues. In germline, CDR1 is SQVTM, CDR2 ANQGSEA. CDR3: CSVLTDRGRLARYEQYF. In nucleotides, the CDR3 is TGCAGCGTTCTGACGGACAGGGGTAGGCTAGCCCGCTACGAGCAGTACTTC.